The clone carrying this TCR beta chain was recorded many times. As yet, its antigen is unknown. The sample originates from a study of regulatory T cells in long-lasting Graves disease. Study-level points and caveats: Accuracy could have been hurt by small sample size. Segments TRBV28, TRBJ1-2 and TRBJ2-5 showed preferential usage in persistent disease.

The V gene's germline CDR1 is DFQATT and CDR2 SNEGSKA (reference sequence). This CDR3 has 12 amino acids. V was trimmed by 3 bases and J by 8 bases, leaving 10 bases between them. To make TCR beta libraries, researchers used iRepertoire HTBI primers and Arm-PCR of CDR3 regions. In TCRdb, the multiplex PCR reads were re-called with MiXCR into one record per CDR3 protein. The top ten clones hold more than 20% of a sample with about 530,000 distinct CDR3 sequences, about 16% of them seen once. Time point indicated: newly diagnosed GD, antithyroid drugs for less than 3 months. The TCR library was made from RNA that had been extracted from PBMCs in TRIzol. The data also belong to a second study, concerning T cells in Graves' hyperthyroidism and ophthalmopathy. That source adds: First-round RT-PCR with HTBI primers amplified the TCR CDR3 region. Blood also showed most of the thyroid clonotypes that were expanded above 0.001.

This chain connects TRBV20-1 to TRBJ1-4; D not resolved. The sequence was obtained from a woman aged 35-60 years with Graves disease. The sequencing here drew on peripheral blood mononuclear cells (PBMCs), taken at new diagnosis, from a patient treated with antithyroid drugs. CDR3 sequence: CSASQPGEKLFF. The CDR3 nucleotides are TGCAGTGCTAGTCAACCGGGGGAAAAACTGTTTTTT.